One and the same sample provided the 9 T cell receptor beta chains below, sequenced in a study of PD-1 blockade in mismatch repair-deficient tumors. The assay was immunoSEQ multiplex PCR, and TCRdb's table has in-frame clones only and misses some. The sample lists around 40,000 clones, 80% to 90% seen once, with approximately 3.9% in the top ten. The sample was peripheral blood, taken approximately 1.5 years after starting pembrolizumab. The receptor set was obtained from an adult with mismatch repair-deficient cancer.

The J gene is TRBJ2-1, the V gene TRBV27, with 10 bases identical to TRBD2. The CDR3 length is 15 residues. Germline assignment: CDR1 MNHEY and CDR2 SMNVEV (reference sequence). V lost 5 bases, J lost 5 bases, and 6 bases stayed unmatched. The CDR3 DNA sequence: TGTGCCAGCAGTGATCTGGGACTAGCGAACAATGAGCAGTTCTTC. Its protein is CASSDLGLANNEQFF.

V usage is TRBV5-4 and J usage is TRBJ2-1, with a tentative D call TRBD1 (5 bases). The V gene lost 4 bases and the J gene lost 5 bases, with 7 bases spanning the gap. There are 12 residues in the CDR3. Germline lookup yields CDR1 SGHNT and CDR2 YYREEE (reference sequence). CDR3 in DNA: TGTGCCAGCAGCGTGGACAACAATGAGCAGTTCTTC. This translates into CASSVDNNEQFF. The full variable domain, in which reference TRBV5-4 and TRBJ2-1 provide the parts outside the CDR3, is ETGVTQSPTHLIKTRGQQVTLRCSSQSGHNTVSWYQQALGQGPQFIFQYYREEENGRGNFPPRFSGLQFPNYSSELNVNALELDDSALYLCASSVDNNEQFFGPGTRLTVL.

The CDR3 is CASRVATTTDTQYF. For the CDR3, the DNA is TGCGCCAGCAGAGTAGCGACAACCACAGATACGCAGTATTTT. This chain uses TRBV5-1 with TRBJ2-3, with D possibly TRBD2 on 5 matching bases. This CDR3 region has 14 residues. V lost 5 bases and J lost 2, with 12 bases in between. Germline CDR1 reads SGHRS; CDR2 reads YFSETQ.

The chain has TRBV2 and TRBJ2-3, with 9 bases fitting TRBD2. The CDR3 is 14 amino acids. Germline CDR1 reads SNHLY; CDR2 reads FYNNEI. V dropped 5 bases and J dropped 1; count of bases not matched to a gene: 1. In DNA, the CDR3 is TGTGCCAGCAGTTGGACTAGCGGCACAGATACGCAGTATTTT. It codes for CASSWTSGTDTQYF.

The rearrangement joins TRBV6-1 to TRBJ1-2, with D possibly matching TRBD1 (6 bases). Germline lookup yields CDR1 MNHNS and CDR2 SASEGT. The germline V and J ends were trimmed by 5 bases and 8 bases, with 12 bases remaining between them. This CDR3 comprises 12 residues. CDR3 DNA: TGTGCCAGCAGTTGGGACAAAGAGGGCTACACCTTC. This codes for CASSWDKEGYTF.

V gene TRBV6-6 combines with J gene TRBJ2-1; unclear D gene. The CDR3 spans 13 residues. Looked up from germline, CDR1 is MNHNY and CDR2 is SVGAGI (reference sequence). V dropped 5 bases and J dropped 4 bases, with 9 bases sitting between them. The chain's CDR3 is CASSTSNYNEQFF. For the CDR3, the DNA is TGTGCCAGCAGTACCAGCAATTACAATGAGCAGTTCTTC.

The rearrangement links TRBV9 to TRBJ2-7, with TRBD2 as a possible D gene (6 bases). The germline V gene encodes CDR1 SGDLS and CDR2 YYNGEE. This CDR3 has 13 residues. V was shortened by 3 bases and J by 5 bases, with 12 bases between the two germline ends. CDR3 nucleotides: TGTGCCAGCAGCGAGGCGGGAAGGAACGAGCAGTACTTC. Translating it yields CASSEAGRNEQYF.

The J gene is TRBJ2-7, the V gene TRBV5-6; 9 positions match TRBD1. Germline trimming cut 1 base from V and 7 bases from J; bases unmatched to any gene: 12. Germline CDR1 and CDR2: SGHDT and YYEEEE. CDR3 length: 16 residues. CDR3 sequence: CASSLRSGQGWGEQYF. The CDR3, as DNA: TGTGCCAGCAGCTTGAGATCGGGACAGGGCTGGGGAGAGCAGTACTTC.

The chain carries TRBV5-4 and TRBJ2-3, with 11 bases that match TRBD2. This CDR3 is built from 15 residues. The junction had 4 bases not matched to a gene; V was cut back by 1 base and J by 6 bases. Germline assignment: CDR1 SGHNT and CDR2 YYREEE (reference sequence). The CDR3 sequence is CASSLTSGGGDTQYF. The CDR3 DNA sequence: TGTGCCAGCAGCTTGACTAGCGGGGGCGGGGATACGCAGTATTTT.